Shown below are 12 T cell receptor beta chains from a single sample sequenced in a study of T cells in localized non-small cell lung cancer. Method: immunoSEQ multiplex PCR; TCRdb's copy keeps in-frame clones and lacks some. The repertoire holds about 52,000 clones, with about 87% as singletons. Sequenced here: PBMCs, sampled before any cancer treatment. The receptors stem from a female donor with stage II lung adenocarcinoma.

V and J are TRBV2 and TRBJ2-7; D is perhaps TRBD1 (6 bases). V was trimmed by 7 bases and J by 3 bases, leaving 10 bases between them. This CDR3 has 12 residues. Germline loops: CDR1 SNHLY, CDR2 FYNNEI. DNA of the CDR3: TGTGCCAGCAACAGGGAAGGCTACGAGCAGTACTTC. Translation gives CASNREGYEQYF.

The V call is TRBV15, the J call TRBJ2-1; 10 nucleotides agree with TRBD1. Germline V gives CDR1 LNHNV, CDR2 YYDKDF (reference sequence). The CDR3 loop spans 20 amino acids. The V gene end was trimmed by 0 bases and the J gene end by 8 bases; junction bases not matched to a gene: 19. The CDR3 reads CATSRDIGGIRDRGLDEQFF. The CDR3 coding sequence is TGTGCCACCAGCAGAGACATAGGGGGAATCCGGGACAGGGGTTTGGATGAGCAGTTCTTC.

This chain uses TRBV2 with TRBJ2-7; D possibly corresponds to TRBD1 (6 bases). The V end was cut by 4 bases, the J end by 4 bases, with 17 bases between. The CDR3 extends over 15 amino acids. The germline gives CDR1 SNHLY, CDR2 FYNNEI. The CDR3 protein is CASSVGAKATYEQYF. CDR3 DNA sequence: TGTGCCAGCAGTGTGGGGGCGAAAGCTACTTACGAGCAGTACTTC.

The CDR3 sequence: CASSPLGTVNTGELFF. For the CDR3, the DNA is TGTGCCAGCAGCCCTCTGGGGACAGTTAACACCGGGGAGCTGTTTTTT. The gene calls are TRBV7-9 and TRBJ2-2; 7 bases line up with TRBD1. V was pared by 5 bases and J by 2 bases, with 8 bases of the junction left unmatched. This CDR3 spans 16 amino acids. Germline CDR1 reads SEHNR; CDR2 reads FQNEAQ (reference sequence).

For the CDR3, the DNA is TGCGCCAGCAGTTCTACAGGGGGCGGGCAGCCCCAGCATTTT. Translation gives CASSSTGGGQPQHF. The chain recombines TRBV5-1 with TRBJ1-5; the match to TRBD1 covers 9 bases. Germline V lookup: CDR1 SGHRS, CDR2 YFSETQ. The junction had 7 bases not matched to a gene; V was cut back by 5 bases and J by 7 bases. The CDR3 loop spans 14 amino acids.

This chain uses TRBV7-6 with TRBJ2-7; possibly TRBD1 or TRBD2 for D (5 bases each). CDR3 length: 17 residues. Germline V gene data show CDR1 as SGHVS and CDR2 as FNYEAQ. V lost 4 bases to trimming and J lost 3 bases, with 22 bases between them. CDR3 nucleotides: TGTGCCAGCAGCTCCCGGGACCTTCTCGGTGAAATCTACGAGCAGTACTTC. Protein sequence: CASSSRDLLGEIYEQYF.

The chain links TRBV18 to TRBJ1-3; 8 bases align to TRBD1. The CDR3 is 18 residues long. The germline V gene has CDR1 KGHSH and CDR2 LQKENI. After removal of 2 bases from V and 2 bases from J, the junction contained 11 bases not matched to a gene. The CDR3 DNA sequence: TGTGCCAGCTCACCAAGCCGGACAGGGCCTAATACTGGAAACACCATATATTTT. As protein: CASSPSRTGPNTGNTIYF. Together with reference TRBV18 and TRBJ1-3, the CDR3 gives the full variable domain: NAGVMQNPRHLVRRRGQEARLRCSPMKGHSHVYWYRQLPEEGLKFMVYLQKENIIDESGMPKERFSAEFPKEGPSILRIQQVVRGDSAAYFCASSPSRTGPNTGNTIYFGEGSWLTVV.

V and J are TRBV4-1 and TRBJ1-2; tentative D call: TRBD1 (5 bases). The V and J ends lost 4 bases and 4 bases respectively, with 16 bases between them. Germline CDR1 and CDR2: MGHRA and YSYEKL. The CDR3 runs to 15 residues. CDR3 DNA: TGCGCCAGCAGCCTAAAGACAGATAACGCCTATGGCTACACCTTC. Amino acids: CASSLKTDNAYGYTF.

V usage is TRBV18 and J usage is TRBJ1-6; 7 bases agree with TRBD1. CDR3 length: 16 residues. Trimming removed 1 base from V and 7 bases from J; junction bases left unmatched: 7. Germline V gene data show CDR1 as KGHSH and CDR2 as LQKENI. The CDR3 spells CASSPRTDRVNSPLHF. The CDR3 nucleotides are TGTGCCAGCTCACCACGAACAGACAGGGTAAATTCACCCCTCCACTTT.

CDR3 sequence (DNA): TGCGCCAGCAGCTTGGTTTCCGGGACTATTGTACACAATGAGCAGTTCTTC. Translating gives CASSLVSGTIVHNEQFF. This chain joins TRBV5-1 and TRBJ2-1; 7 bases map to TRBD2. V was pared by 0 bases and J by 5 bases, with 11 bases of the junction left unmatched. Germline CDR1 SGHRS, CDR2 YFSETQ. This CDR3 is 17 amino acids long. Full variable domain (outside the CDR3, taken from reference TRBV5-1 and TRBJ2-1): KAGVTQTPRYLIKTRGQQVTLSCSPISGHRSVSWYQQTPGQGLQFLFEYFSETQRNKGNFPGRFSGRQFSNSRSEMNVSTLELGDSALYLCASSLVSGTIVHNEQFFGPGTRLTVL.

The rearrangement uses TRBV7-3 and TRBJ2-1; a weak D match, TRBD2 (6 bases). Germline V gene lookup returns CDR1 SGHTA and CDR2 FQGTGA. V gave up 5 bases and J gave up 6 bases, with 20 bases separating them. There are 16 residues in the CDR3. For the CDR3, the DNA is TGTGCCAGCAGCCGGTCGAATATTTTGGGGGGCAATGAGCAGTTCTTC. Translating gives CASSRSNILGGNEQFF.

The chain joins TRBV5-1 to TRBJ2-3, with TRBD2 matching over 9 bases. Germline CDR1 SGHRS, CDR2 YFSETQ. Losses at the gene ends were 2 bases for V and 4 bases for J; bases not matched to a gene: 5. This CDR3 region has 15 residues. The CDR3 spells CASSFRGGAPDTQYF. The CDR3 region has the DNA TGCGCCAGCAGCTTCCGCGGGGGGGCCCCAGATACGCAGTATTTT.